This passage covers 24 T cell receptor beta chains from one sample sequenced in a study of a mutant IDH1 vaccine in newly diagnosed glioma. Here immunoSEQ multiplex PCR was the method, and the copy in TCRdb shows in-frame clones only, minus some. Found here are over 25,000 clones, approximately 87% of them singletons; the top ten hold more than 2.5%. Time point of the sample: week 23, last vaccination. Doses comprised 300 ug of mutant IDH1 20-mer peptide each, plus topical imiquimod. No antigen is known for these receptors. The sample consisted of PBMCs, taken from a glioma patient whose treatment included an IDH1 peptide vaccine. These receptor sequences come from a man aged 40-49 years with glioma.

The chain recombines TRBV7-2 with TRBJ2-7; D remains unclear. This CDR3 spans 14 amino acids. V was trimmed by 5 bases and J by 0 bases, leaving 11 bases between them. Germline assignment: CDR1 SGHTA and CDR2 FQGNSA. CDR3 bases: TGTGCCAGCAGCACCACAGTTTCCTCCTACGAGCAGTACGTC. It codes for CASSTTVSSYEQYV.

This chain links TRBV25-1 with TRBJ2-1; 9 bases line up with TRBD2. This CDR3 is built from 15 residues. Trimming cost V 5 bases and J 2 bases; bases outside gene matches: 4. The germline gives CDR1 MGHDK, CDR2 SYGVNS. The CDR3 DNA is TGTGCCAGCAGTAATAAGCGGGAGGCCTACAATGAGCAGTTCTTC. Amino acid sequence: CASSNKREAYNEQFF.

J is TRBJ2-5 and V is TRBV7-9, with D unclear. The J call is in doubt because the DNA end fits TRBJ2-7 better. In germline, CDR1 is SEHNR, CDR2 FQNEAQ (reference sequence). The CDR3 consists of 15 residues. CDR3 amino acids: CASSQGSDGSYEQYF. Here the CDR3 DNA reads TGTGCCAGCAGCCAAGGTTCGGACGGGTCCTACGAGCAGTACTTC.

The J gene is TRBJ2-2, the V gene TRBV28; 11 positions agree with TRBD2. The CDR3 is 19 residues long. Germline V CDR1 and CDR2: MDHEN, SYDVKM. With V trimmed by 7 bases and J by 5 bases, 18 bases remained unmatched. In nucleotides, the CDR3 is TGTGCCAGCACCACCCCAACGGGACTAGCGGCCGGAGGGACCGGGGAGCTGTTTTTT. Its translation is CASTTPTGLAAGGTGELFF. Full variable domain (remainder filled in from reference TRBV28 and TRBJ2-2): DVKVTQSSRYLVKRTGEKVFLECVQDMDHENMFWYRQDPGLGLRLIYFSYDVKMKEKGDIPEGYSVSREKKERFSLILESASTNQTSMYLCASTTPTGLAAGGTGELFFGEGSRLTVL.

The chain uses TRBV4-1 and TRBJ2-1; D is undetermined. The V end lost 6 bases, the J end lost 6 bases, and 15 bases lay between the germline ends. The CDR3 runs to 14 residues. Germline-derived CDR1 and CDR2 are MGHRA and YSYEKL. The CDR3 loop reads CASSSGFALNEQFF. The CDR3 DNA reads as TGCGCCAGCAGTTCCGGGTTCGCCCTCAATGAGCAGTTCTTC.

The chain is built from TRBV28 and TRBJ2-1; a weak D match, TRBD2 (7 bases). V gave up 1 base and J gave up 10 bases, with 11 bases separating them. CDR1 is MDHEN and CDR2 is SYDVKM in the germline V gene. The CDR3 is 13 residues long. CDR3: CASSLSGGGEQFF. Written as DNA, the CDR3 is TGTGCCAGCAGTTTATCGGGGGGCGGCGAGCAGTTCTTC.

J is TRBJ2-3 and V is TRBV2; 9 bases map to TRBD2. CDR1 is SNHLY and CDR2 is FYNNEI in the germline V gene. The length of the CDR3 is 15 residues. J was trimmed by 3 bases and V by 6 bases; bases with no gene match: 7. The chain's CDR3 is CASRIGGRETDTQYF. For the CDR3, the DNA is TGTGCCAGCAGGATCGGCGGGAGGGAAACAGATACGCAGTATTTT.

In DNA, the CDR3 is TGCGCCAGCAGCATCTTCGGGAACACTGAAGCTTTCTTT. Its translation is CASSIFGNTEAFF. The chain combines TRBV5-1 with TRBJ1-1; D is unclear. The CDR3 has 13 residues. CDR1 is SGHRS, CDR2 YFSETQ, per germline. The V gene lost 4 bases and the J gene lost 1 base, with 8 bases spanning the gap.

This chain uses TRBV2 with TRBJ1-2; D might be TRBD1 (5 bases). The CDR3 runs to 13 residues. Germline loops: CDR1 SNHLY, CDR2 FYNNEI. V was shortened by 5 bases and J by 5 bases, with 12 bases between the two germline ends. CDR3 sequence reads: CASSNGAGYGYTF. CDR3 DNA: TGTGCCAGCAGTAATGGGGCAGGGTATGGCTACACCTTC.

The chain combines TRBV19 with TRBJ2-7; tentatively, D is TRBD2 (6 bases). This CDR3 is built from 16 residues. V lost 3 bases and J lost 7, with 22 bases in between. Germline V gene sequence: CDR1 LNHDA, CDR2 SQIVND (reference sequence). This CDR3 reads CASSISDARGTKEQYF. CDR3 DNA: TGTGCCAGTAGTATCTCGGACGCGCGGGGTACGAAGGAGCAGTACTTC.

The chain employs TRBV6-5 and TRBJ2-5, with D uncertain. Germline V lookup: CDR1 MNHEY, CDR2 SVGAGI. There are 13 residues in the CDR3. The V end lost 7 bases, the J end lost 3 bases, and 12 bases lay between the germline ends. CDR3 sequence (DNA): TGTGCCAGCACGGGCAGGCCCGAAGAGACCCAGTACTTC. Its protein is CASTGRPEETQYF.

The genes are TRBV29-1 and TRBJ2-6, with D hard to call. The germline gives CDR1 SQVTM, CDR2 ANQGSEA. Trimming pared 0 bases from V and 0 bases from J, leaving 3 bases between. The CDR3 loop spans 14 amino acids. CDR3 nucleotide sequence: TGCAGCGTTGAAGAGACCTCTGGGGCCAACGTCCTGACTTTC. Protein sequence: CSVEETSGANVLTF.

V and J are TRBV27 and TRBJ1-6; 12 bases are a match to TRBD1. The CDR3 loop spans 19 amino acids. Germline CDR1 and CDR2: MNHEY and SMNVEV (reference sequence). The ends lost 7 bases at V and 4 bases at J; junction bases unmatched: 14. DNA of the CDR3: TGTGCCAGCACCGGCCGGGGGACAGGGGGCCCTAAATATAATTCACCCCTCCACTTT. This gives the protein CASTGRGTGGPKYNSPLHF.

J is TRBJ1-1 and V is TRBV11-2, with 9 bases fitting TRBD1. Germline V lookup: CDR1 SGHAT, CDR2 FQNNGV. V dropped 6 bases and J dropped 5; count of bases not matched to a gene: 10. CDR3 length equals 15 residues. CDR3 amino acids: CASRPGGQGLTEAFF. CDR3 bases: TGTGCCAGCAGGCCAGGGGGACAGGGATTAACTGAAGCTTTCTTT.

This chain connects TRBV21-1 to TRBJ2-1; the table names TRBD2, a call not compared with the DNA. TRBV21-1 is a pseudogene locus. The CDR3 runs to 15 residues. The DNA for the CDR3 is TGTGCCAGCAGCAGAGTGGCGGGAGCGGTCAATGAGCAGTTCTTC. Encoded protein: CASSRVAGAVNEQFF.

V and J are TRBV7-2 and TRBJ1-1; D is possibly TRBD1 (5 bases). Per the germline V gene, CDR1 is SGHTA and CDR2 is FQGNSA. V was cut by 1 base and J by 6 bases, with 9 bases left in between. The CDR3 runs 13 residues. DNA of the CDR3: TGTGCCAGCAGCTTAGGGGGGAGGGCTGAAGCTTTCTTT. Residues: CASSLGGRAEAFF.

J is TRBJ2-7 and V is TRBV6-6; D not resolved. CDR1 MNHNY and CDR2 SVGAGI come from the germline V gene (reference sequence). Deletions cut 2 bases from V and 1 base from J, with 6 bases between. CDR3 size: 13 residues. The CDR3, as DNA: TGTGCCAGCAGTTACCCCCTTTCCTACGAGCAGTACTTC. Translated: CASSYPLSYEQYF.

The chain links TRBV4-3 to TRBJ2-7; D is perhaps TRBD2 (6 bases). CDR1 and CDR2 (germline): LGHNA, YSLEER. Trimming stripped 0 bases from V and 6 bases from J, with 18 bases between. The CDR3 has 16 residues. The DNA for the CDR3 is TGCGCCAGCAGCCAAGACAGGTGGGGGGTCCGAGCCGAGCAGTACTTC. This translates into CASSQDRWGVRAEQYF.

The chain employs TRBV2 and TRBJ1-5, with D unresolved. CDR1 is SNHLY and CDR2 is FYNNEI in the germline V gene. With 0 bases removed from V and 6 bases from J, the gap between germline ends came to 9 bases. The CDR3 covers 14 residues. The CDR3 nucleotides are TGTGCCAGCAGTGAAGCCTCTGGCGGTCAGCCCCAGCATTTT. It codes for CASSEASGGQPQHF. Variable domain in full (rest from reference TRBV2 and TRBJ1-5): EPEVTQTPSHQVTQMGQEVILRCVPISNHLYFYWYRQILGQKVEFLVSFYNNEISEKSEIFDDQFSVERPDGSNFTLKIRSTKLEDSAMYFCASSEASGGQPQHFGDGTRLSIL.

The genes are TRBV6-4 and TRBJ1-3, with D possibly TRBD1 on 6 matching bases. Germline CDR1 and CDR2: MRHNA and SNTAGT. Trimming removed 3 bases at V and 2 bases at J, with 11 bases between. The CDR3 sequence is 15 residues long. The CDR3 loop is CASSEGGGPGNTIYF. CDR3 DNA sequence: TGTGCCAGCAGTGAAGGGGGGGGCCCTGGAAACACCATATATTTT.

This sequence joins TRBV6-5 and TRBJ2-3; D remains unclear. Deletions cut 5 bases from V and 2 bases from J, with 14 bases between. Germline CDR1 is MNHEY and CDR2 is SVGAGI. The CDR3 consists of 15 residues. CDR3 sequence: CASSLAHKLTDTQYF. CDR3 bases: TGTGCCAGCAGTCTCGCGCATAAACTCACAGATACGCAGTATTTT.

The chain is built from TRBV11-1 and TRBJ2-1, with TRBD1 as a possible D gene (5 bases). The V gene lost 3 bases and the J gene lost 10 bases, with 10 bases spanning the gap. CDR1 is SGHAT and CDR2 is FQDESV in the germline V gene (reference sequence). CDR3 length equals 12 residues. This CDR3 is CASSLSRQEQFF. The CDR3 region has the DNA TGTGCCAGCAGCTTGTCAAGACAGGAGCAGTTCTTC.

The V gene is TRBV7-9, the J gene TRBJ1-3; TRBD1 is a possible D gene (5 bases). V lost 3 bases, J lost 4 bases, and 13 bases lay in between. There are 15 residues in the CDR3. Germline V gene lookup returns CDR1 SEHNR and CDR2 FQNEAQ (reference sequence). The CDR3 sequence: CASSFGRWDGNTIYF. In DNA form, the CDR3 reads TGTGCCAGCAGCTTCGGGAGATGGGACGGAAACACCATATATTTT.

The chain recombines TRBV11-2 with TRBJ2-5; a possible D gene is TRBD1 (5 bases). Germline CDR1 is SGHAT and CDR2 is FQNNGV. The V end lost 2 bases, the J end lost 4 bases, and 5 bases lay between the germline ends. The CDR3 has 12 amino acids. CDR3 region: CASSLRGETQYF. The CDR3 DNA follows: TGTGCCAGCAGCTTAAGGGGAGAGACCCAGTACTTC.